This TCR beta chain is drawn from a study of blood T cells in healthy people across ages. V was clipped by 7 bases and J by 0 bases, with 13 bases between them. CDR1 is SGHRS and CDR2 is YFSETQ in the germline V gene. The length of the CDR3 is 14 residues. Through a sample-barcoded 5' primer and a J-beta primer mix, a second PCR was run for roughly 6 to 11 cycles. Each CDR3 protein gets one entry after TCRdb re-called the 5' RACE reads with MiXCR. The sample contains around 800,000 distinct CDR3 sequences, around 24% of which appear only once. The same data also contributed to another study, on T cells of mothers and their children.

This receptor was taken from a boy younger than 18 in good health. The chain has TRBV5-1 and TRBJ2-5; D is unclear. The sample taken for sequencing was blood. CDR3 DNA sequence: TGCGCCAGCGGACGAGCAGCGTACCAAGAGACCCAGTACTTC. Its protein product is CASGRAAYQETQYF.